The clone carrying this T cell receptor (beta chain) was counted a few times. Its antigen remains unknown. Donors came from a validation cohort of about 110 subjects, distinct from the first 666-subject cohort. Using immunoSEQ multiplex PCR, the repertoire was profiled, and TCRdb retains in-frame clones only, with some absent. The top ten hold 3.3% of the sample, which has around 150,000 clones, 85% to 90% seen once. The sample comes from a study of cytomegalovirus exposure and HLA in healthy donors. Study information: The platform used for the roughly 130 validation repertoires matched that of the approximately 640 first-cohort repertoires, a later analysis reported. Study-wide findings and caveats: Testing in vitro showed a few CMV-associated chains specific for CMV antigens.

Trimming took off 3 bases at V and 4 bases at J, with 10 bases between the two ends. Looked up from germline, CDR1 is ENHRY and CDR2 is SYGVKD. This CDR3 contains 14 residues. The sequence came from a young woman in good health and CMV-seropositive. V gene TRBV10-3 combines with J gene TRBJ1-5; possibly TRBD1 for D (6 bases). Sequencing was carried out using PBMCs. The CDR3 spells CAISDPRGNQPQHF. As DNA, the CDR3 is TGTGCCATCAGTGACCCGAGGGGGAATCAGCCCCAGCATTTT.